The 25 T cell receptor beta chains below were found in one sample sequenced in a study of T cell responses to AZD1222 COVID-19 vaccine. This table comes from immunoSEQ multiplex PCR, and its TCRdb copy is limited to in-frame clones, with some not included. Among 100,000 or so clones listed, 82% were seen once. The specimen comprised peripheral blood, sampled on day 0 of AZD1222 vaccination. Receptors were obtained from an adult in good health.

The DNA for the CDR3 is TGTGCCAGCAGTTTGGGACTGCTAAATGAGCAGTTCTTC. This gives the protein CASSLGLLNEQFF. This rearrangement joins TRBV12-3 or TRBV12-4 to TRBJ2-1; possibly TRBD2 for D (6 bases). V shed 3 bases and J shed 7 bases, with 10 bases lying between them. The CDR3 has 13 residues.

CDR3 protein: CASSPQGNYGYTF. The CDR3 DNA reads TGTGCCAGCAGTCCTCAGGGTAACTATGGCTACACCTTC. J is TRBJ1-2 and V is TRBV27, with a weak D call TRBD1 (5 bases). The V end lost 5 bases, the J end lost 1 base, and 8 bases lay between the germline ends. CDR1 and CDR2 from the germline V gene are MNHEY and SMNVEV (reference sequence). The CDR3 extends over 13 amino acids.

The gene calls are TRBV2 and TRBJ1-2; D is uncertain. In germline, CDR1 is SNHLY, CDR2 FYNNEI. This CDR3 spans 12 amino acids. V was cut by 7 bases and J by 4 bases, with 10 bases left in between. The CDR3 region is CASKVGVYGYTF. CDR3 sequence (DNA): TGTGCCAGCAAGGTCGGCGTCTATGGCTACACCTTC.

V usage is TRBV5-4 and J usage is TRBJ1-6; 7 bases fit TRBD1. The CDR3 consists of 15 residues. The V gene end was trimmed by 4 bases and the J gene end by 7 bases; junction bases not matched to a gene: 8. Germline CDR1 is SGHNT and CDR2 is YYREEE (reference sequence). CDR3 DNA: TGTGCCAGCAGCGAAACCGGGACAGCCAATTCACCCCTCCACTTT. Its translation is CASSETGTANSPLHF.

The V and J genes are TRBV5-6 and TRBJ1-6; D perhaps matches TRBD1 (5 bases). Germline CDR1 is SGHDT and CDR2 is YYEEEE. The ends were cut back, 4 bases at V and 4 bases at J, with 15 bases in the middle. The length of the CDR3 is 16 residues. This chain's CDR3 is CASSLAGPRYNSPLHF. In DNA form, the CDR3 reads TGTGCCAGCAGCCTTGCGGGGCCGCGATATAATTCACCCCTCCACTTT.

The chain is built from TRBV7-9 and TRBJ1-2, with 8 bases fitting TRBD1. The germline V gene has CDR1 SEHNR and CDR2 FQNEAQ (reference sequence). The J segment lost 4 bases and the V segment lost 1 base, leaving 14 bases of the junction unmatched. The CDR3 totals 18 residues. CDR3 nucleotide sequence: TGTGCCAGCAGCTTAGAGAAGCACAGGGGGAGAGACGCCTATGGCTACACCTTC. As protein: CASSLEKHRGRDAYGYTF.

The chain links TRBV7-2 to TRBJ1-6; no reliable D call. In germline, CDR1 is SGHTA, CDR2 FQGNSA. The V gene lost 2 bases and the J gene lost 0 bases, with 5 bases spanning the gap. The CDR3 loop spans 15 amino acids. The CDR3 here is CASSLLSSYNSPLHF. DNA for the CDR3: TGTGCCAGCAGCTTATTAAGCTCCTATAATTCACCCCTCCACTTT.

This chain connects TRBV19 to TRBJ2-2, with 9 bases that match TRBD1. Losses at the gene ends were 8 bases for V and 5 bases for J; bases not matched to a gene: 9. The CDR3 consists of 15 residues. The germline gives CDR1 LNHDA, CDR2 SQIVND (reference sequence). The CDR3 coding sequence is TGTGCCAGTTCTCGGACAGGGGTGGGGACCGGGGAGCTGTTTTTT. Amino acids: CASSRTGVGTGELFF.

Here the CDR3 DNA reads TGTGCCAGCAGCCCCGGGGGGGGGTACCAAGAGACCCAGTACTTC. Translation: CASSPGGGYQETQYF. The J gene is TRBJ2-5, the V gene TRBV11-3; 8 bases agree with TRBD2. The CDR3 spans 15 residues. Trimming at V came to 5 bases and at J to 0 bases, leaving 5 bases not matched to a gene. Germline V gives CDR1 SGHNT, CDR2 YENEEA.

The chain recombines TRBV30 with TRBJ2-2; D is perhaps TRBD1 or TRBD2 (6 bases each). Germline V CDR1 and CDR2: GTSNPN, SVGIG (reference sequence). The CDR3 contains 14 residues. V was clipped by 5 bases and J by 4 bases, with 14 bases between them. The CDR3 DNA reads as TGTGCCTGGTCATCGGGGGCAACCACCGGGGAGCTGTTTTTT. Translated, it gives CAWSSGATTGELFF.

V is TRBV5-1 and J is TRBJ2-5; no clear D. The CDR3 spans 11 residues. Trimming left V 6 bases short and J 5 bases short, with 8 bases between. CDR1 is SGHRS, CDR2 YFSETQ, per germline. The CDR3 DNA sequence: TGCGCCAGCAAGCAGGTGGAGACCCAGTACTTC. This gives the protein CASKQVETQYF.

The CDR3 reads CASSPPGAQGNTIYF. The DNA of the CDR3 is TGTGCCAGCAGTCCCCCAGGGGCGCAGGGAAACACCATATATTTT. The genes are TRBV28 and TRBJ1-3; possibly TRBD1 for D (6 bases). V shed 5 bases and J shed 4 bases, with 15 bases lying between them. Germline V gene lookup returns CDR1 MDHEN and CDR2 SYDVKM. The CDR3 runs 15 residues.

V gene TRBV9 combines with J gene TRBJ1-2; D uncertain. From germline, CDR1 is SGDLS and CDR2 YYNGEE. Deletions cut 0 bases from V and 7 bases from J, with 7 bases between. This CDR3 region has 12 residues. CDR3 amino acids: CASSVGVGGYTF. The CDR3 nucleotides read TGTGCCAGCAGCGTAGGGGTTGGTGGCTACACCTTC.

The chain has TRBV7-2 and TRBJ2-3; unclear D gene. From germline, CDR1 is SGHTA and CDR2 FQGNSA. Between the trimmed V and J ends, which lost 8 bases and 2 bases, there was a span of 17 bases. The CDR3 is made up of 15 amino acids. CDR3 DNA: TGTGCCAGCGCTACCTACGATCCAAACACAGATACGCAGTATTTT. It translates to CASATYDPNTDTQYF. Based on the CDR3 plus reference TRBV7-2 and TRBJ2-3, the full variable domain is GAGVSQSPSNKVTEKGKDVELRCDPISGHTALYWYRQSLGQGLEFLIYFQGNSAPDKSGLPSDRFSAERTGGSVSTLTIQRTQQEDSAVYLCASATYDPNTDTQYFGPGTRLTVL.

By share of the sample, this clone is medium-sized. CDR3 sequence reads: CASSTLGGRTSNSPLHF. In nucleotides, the CDR3 is TGCGCCAGCAGCACCCTTGGGGGCCGTACGTCTAATTCACCCCTCCACTTT. This chain links TRBV5-1 with TRBJ1-6; the D gene is possibly TRBD1 (6 bases). With 4 bases removed from V and 6 bases from J, the gap between germline ends came to 20 bases. Germline lookup yields CDR1 SGHRS and CDR2 YFSETQ. The length of the CDR3 is 17 residues.

The chain recombines TRBV9 with TRBJ2-1, with a tentative D call TRBD2 (6 bases). The length of the CDR3 is 14 residues. V was clipped by 2 bases and J by 9 bases, with 15 bases between them. CDR1 and CDR2 from the germline V gene are SGDLS and YYNGEE. CDR3 DNA: TGTGCCAGCAGCGTCTTGGCGGGGACCCGTGAGCAGTTCTTC. Translation: CASSVLAGTREQFF.

V and J are TRBV6-1 and TRBJ1-2, with a possible D match to TRBD1 (6 bases). Trimming took off 0 bases at V and 4 bases at J, with 12 bases between the two ends. The CDR3 sequence is 15 residues long. The germline CDR1 and CDR2 sequences are MNHNS and SASEGT. CDR3 amino acids: CASSEALGGGYGYTF. The CDR3 nucleotides are TGTGCCAGCAGTGAAGCGTTAGGGGGAGGCTATGGCTACACCTTC.

The CDR3 region is CASSKVRRGYEQYF. Here the CDR3 DNA reads TGTGCCAGCAGCAAAGTCCGGAGGGGCTACGAGCAGTACTTC. The chain uses TRBV21-1 and TRBJ2-7; whether TRBD2, the table's D call, matches the DNA was not checked. TRBV21-1 is described as a pseudogene. The CDR3 has 14 amino acids.

The genes are TRBV13 and TRBJ1-4, with TRBD1 matching 8 bases. The CDR3 has 16 amino acids. CDR1 and CDR2 (germline): PRHDT, FYEKMQ (reference sequence). The trim removed 5 bases at V and 2 bases at J, leaving 7 bases unmatched. The CDR3 protein is CASSITGGWTNEKLFF. The CDR3 DNA follows: TGTGCCAGCAGCATCACAGGGGGATGGACTAATGAAAAACTGTTTTTT.

The gene calls are TRBV12-5 and TRBJ2-7; 7 bases line up with TRBD1. Trimming cost V 5 bases and J 2 bases; bases outside gene matches: 6. Germline V gene sequence: CDR1 LGHNT, CDR2 FRNRAP. There are 14 residues in the CDR3. The CDR3 DNA follows: TGTGCTAGTGGTCTCCGGACAGGACCCTACGAGCAGTACTTC. Translating gives CASGLRTGPYEQYF.

This chain connects TRBV19 to TRBJ1-5; D ambiguous. From germline, CDR1 is LNHDA and CDR2 SQIVND (reference sequence). Between the trimmed V and J ends, which lost 8 bases and 3 bases, there was a span of 14 bases. The CDR3 runs 14 residues. In DNA form, the CDR3 reads TGTGCCAGTCGGTCCGGCGGTAACAATCAGCCCCAGCATTTT. Its translation: CASRSGGNNQPQHF.

The chain recombines TRBV19 with TRBJ1-4, with a weak D call TRBD1 (6 bases). This CDR3 spans 13 amino acids. The germline V gene encodes CDR1 LNHDA and CDR2 SQIVND (reference sequence). CDR3 amino acids: CASGAVINEKLFF. The CDR3 nucleotides read TGTGCTTCAGGGGCGGTAATTAATGAAAAACTGTTTTTT.

The V call is TRBV16, the J call TRBJ1-2; D gene ambiguous. The V end lost 0 bases, the J end lost 7 bases, and 6 bases lay between the germline ends. The V gene's germline CDR1 is KGHSY and CDR2 FQNENV. The CDR3 sequence is 12 residues long. CDR3 coding DNA: TGTGCCAGCAGCCAATCACGGGTTGGCTACACCTTC. Protein sequence: CASSQSRVGYTF.

This clone was detected only once. The V gene is TRBV10-1, the J gene TRBJ1-2; 7 bases agree with TRBD1. The CDR3 has 13 amino acids. Germline assignment: CDR1 WNHNN and CDR2 SYGVQD (reference sequence). The V gene end was trimmed by 3 bases and the J gene end by 6 bases; junction bases not matched to a gene: 4. DNA of the CDR3: TGCGCCAGCAGTGAAAGGGGACAGAATGGCTACACCTTC. This codes for CASSERGQNGYTF.

This chain links TRBV6-6 with TRBJ1-1; 11 bases fit TRBD1. The CDR3 contains 15 residues. J gave up 4 bases and V 2 bases, and 3 bases lay outside the gene matches. From germline, CDR1 is MNHNY and CDR2 SVGAGI (reference sequence). In DNA, the CDR3 is TGTGCCAGCAGTTACAGCGGGACAGGGGGCACTGAAGCTTTCTTT. Translation gives CASSYSGTGGTEAFF.